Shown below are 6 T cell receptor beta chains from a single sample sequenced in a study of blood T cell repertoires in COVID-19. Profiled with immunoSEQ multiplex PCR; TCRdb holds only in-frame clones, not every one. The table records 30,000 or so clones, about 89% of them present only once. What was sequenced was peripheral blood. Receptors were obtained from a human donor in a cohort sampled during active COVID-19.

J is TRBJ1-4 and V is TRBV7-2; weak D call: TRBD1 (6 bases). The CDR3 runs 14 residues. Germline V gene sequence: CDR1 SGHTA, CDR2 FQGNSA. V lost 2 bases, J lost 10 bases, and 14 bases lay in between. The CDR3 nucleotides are TGTGCCAGCAGCTTAACAGGGACCAACGGAAAACTGTTTTTT. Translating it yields CASSLTGTNGKLFF.

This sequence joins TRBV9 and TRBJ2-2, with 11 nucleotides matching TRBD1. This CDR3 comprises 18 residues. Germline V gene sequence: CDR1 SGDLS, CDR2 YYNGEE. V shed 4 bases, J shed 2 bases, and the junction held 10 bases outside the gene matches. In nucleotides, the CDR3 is TGTGCCAGCAGCATCCGGGACAGGGGGTCCCGAAACACCGGGGAGCTGTTTTTT. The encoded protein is CASSIRDRGSRNTGELFF. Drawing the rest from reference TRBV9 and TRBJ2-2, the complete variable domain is DSGVTQTPKHLITATGQRVTLRCSPRSGDLSVYWYQQSLDQGLQFLIQYYNGEERAKGNILERFSAQQFPDLHSELNLSSLELGDSALYFCASSIRDRGSRNTGELFFGEGSRLTVL.

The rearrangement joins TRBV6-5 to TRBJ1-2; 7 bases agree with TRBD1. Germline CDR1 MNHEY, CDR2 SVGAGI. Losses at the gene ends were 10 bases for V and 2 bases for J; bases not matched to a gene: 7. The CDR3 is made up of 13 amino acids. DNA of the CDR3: TGTGCCATTCACAGGGGCCTGAACTATGGCTACACCTTC. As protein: CAIHRGLNYGYTF.

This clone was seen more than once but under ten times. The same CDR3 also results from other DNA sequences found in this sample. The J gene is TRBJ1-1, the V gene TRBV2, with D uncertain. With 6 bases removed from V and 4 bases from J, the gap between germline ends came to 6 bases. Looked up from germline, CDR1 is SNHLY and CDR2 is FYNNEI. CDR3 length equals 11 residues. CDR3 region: CASREGTEAFF. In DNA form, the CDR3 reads TGTGCCAGCAGAGAGGGCACTGAAGCTTTCTTT.

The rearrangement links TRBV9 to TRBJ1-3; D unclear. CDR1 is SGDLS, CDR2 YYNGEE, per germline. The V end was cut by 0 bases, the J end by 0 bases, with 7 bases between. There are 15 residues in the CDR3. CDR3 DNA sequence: TGTGCCAGCAGCGTAGGAGTTCTCTCTGGAAACACCATATATTTT. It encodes CASSVGVLSGNTIYF.

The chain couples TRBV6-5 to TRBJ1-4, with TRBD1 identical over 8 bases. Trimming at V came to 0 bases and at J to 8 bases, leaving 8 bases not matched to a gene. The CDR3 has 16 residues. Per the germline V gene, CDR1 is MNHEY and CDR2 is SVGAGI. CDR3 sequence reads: CASSYSTGEGGEKLFF. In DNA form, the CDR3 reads TGTGCCAGCAGTTACTCGACAGGGGAGGGAGGAGAAAAACTGTTTTTT.